In this sample, the clone carrying this T cell receptor beta chain turned up a few times. Antigen unknown. The entry originates in a study of identical twins. Overall study findings and caveats: Out-of-frame TCR alpha sharing in monozygotic twins exceeded recombination model predictions. The abundant beta clonotypes from cord blood had fewer insertions, and memory repertoires had none of this.

TCRdb recomputed calls from the 5' RACE reads with MiXCR, one row per CDR3 protein. The repertoire holds roughly 260,000 distinct CDR3 sequences, with 7.5% as singletons. In addition, the sample was reused for a study of yellow fever vaccine responses in identical twins. That paper states: Twins' T cell vaccine responses reportedly looked partly convergent, partly personalized.

The TCR originated in a woman younger than 30 in good health. The source material was CD8+ T cells sorted from blood.

As DNA, the CDR3 is TGTGCCAGCAGTCCGGGCGGGATTACCGGGGAGCTGTTTTTT. This codes for CASSPGGITGELFF. The V call is TRBV27, the J call TRBJ2-2, with a possible D match to TRBD2 (6 bases). Germline V gene sequence: CDR1 MNHEY, CDR2 SMNVEV (reference sequence). The CDR3 is made up of 14 amino acids. V lost 5 bases and J lost 5, with 12 bases in between.